The T cell receptor (beta chain) under discussion was sequenced for a study of Ad26.COV2.S vaccination and SARS-CoV-2 variants (dated by TCRdb to about 2021). In the study overall: Vaccine-arm donors were drawn from COV1001, a multicentre, randomized, double-blind, placebo-controlled phase I-IIa trial of Ad26.COV2.S in healthy adults. The TCR-sequenced set comprised around 30 samples: some 20 Ad26.COV2.S vaccine recipients, 5 placebo recipients and 8 SARS-CoV-2 convalescent individuals. Trial participants were randomized into five groups of five: low-dose or high-dose Ad26.COV2.S given once or twice, or placebo on both occasions. Investigators did not know the trial group allocation while performing experiments and assessing outcomes. TCRbeta repertoire sequencing was used to assess the specificity and breadth of SARS-CoV-2-reactive T cell receptors after Ad26.COV2.S vaccination. Ad26.COV2.S was administered intramuscularly at a dose of 5x10^10 or 1x10^11 viral particles, either as one shot or as two shots given 56 days apart. The research as a whole found: Substantial breadth of spike-specific CD8+ and CD4+ T cell responses was reported after vaccination. Vaccine and placebo recipients had comparable non-spike TCR breadth, which fits with the vaccine containing only spike. Higher spike-specific TCR breadth was observed in Ad26.COV2.S recipients than in placebo recipients (P = 0.0014). Comparing responses between vaccine doses or regimens was not something the study was powered to do. The authors noted that total T cell responses may have been underestimated by the TCR breadth and depth analyses.

This clone was detected a few times. Its binding antigen is unknown. Per-base quality was not reported, and no clone a single base away is much larger than it. The germline V gene encodes CDR1 SGHKS and CDR2 YYEKEE (reference sequence). The V and J ends are trimmed by 3 bases and 0 bases, leaving 4 bases between them. Spanning cysteine to phenylalanine, the CDR3 consists of 12 amino acids. The entry retains the CDR3 DNA only, 36 bases that are in frame from base 1. Per the publication, the treatment or condition label means: around 19 received Ad26.COV2.S at low or high dose, single or two shots; 5 received placebo; per-sample allocation not given. Repertoires of vaccine and placebo recipients were sequenced from samples collected on day 63 after the first injection. Between 29 July and 7 August 2020, Cohort 1b enrolled 25 adults aged 18-55 years at one site in Boston, USA. As a vaccine, Ad26.COV2.S was a replication-incompetent adenovirus type 26 vector that expressed a prefusion-stabilized SARS-CoV-2 spike protein derived from the original Wuhan strain.

The immunoSEQ Assay was used to sequence TCRbeta CDR3 regions. After extraction, genomic DNA underwent amplification by bias-controlled multiplex PCR, followed by high-throughput sequencing. In the original analysis: To quantify the absolute abundance of every unique TCRbeta CDR3 region, sequences were collapsed and filtered. T cell fraction was estimated by normalizing TCRbeta template counts to usable DNA, with usable DNA measured through amplification of reference genes found in all nucleated cells. Repertoire TCRs were annotated as SARS-CoV-2-specific by exact matching of V gene, CDR3 amino acid sequence and J gene to a known reactive TCR set. The reference SARS-CoV-2 TCR set was derived from MIRA and filtered for enrichment in COVID-19-positive ImmuneCODE repertoires, a step that removed public or cross-reactive TCRs. Using the MIRA antigens, annotated TCRs were further analysed by specific ORF or by position within an ORF. Depth was the summed frequency of annotated unique rearrangements, while breadth was defined as annotated unique rearrangements over total unique productive rearrangements. Two-sided Wilcoxon rank-sum tests were used to compare TCR breadth between groups. What TCRdb holds here is the immuneACCESS table cut down to in-frame rearrangements. Part of the clones is not present; checked against another copy, under half of the missing clones reflect an unresolved V gene, and the others are unexplained. The V and J calls and clone size were taken over from that table, and D and trimming were inferred from the DNA. In all, the sample holds 300,000 to 400,000 clones, and just over 85% of those were seen once. The ten most abundant clones make up roughly 1.9% of the sample.

The source was peripheral blood, collected in a trial of Ad26.COV2.S vaccine versus placebo. The receptor's source is a person aged 18-60 years who received the Ad26.COV2.S COVID-19 vaccine or a placebo. Recombination linked TRBV5-5 to TRBJ2-7, with no reliable assignment of the D segment. The sequence in DNA is TGTGCCAGCAGCTCTAGCTCCTACGAGCAGTACTTC. Its product reads: CASSSSSYEQYF.